The 21 T cell receptor beta chains presented below share a single source sample, sequenced in a study of blood T cell repertoires in COVID-19. The protocol was immunoSEQ multiplex PCR, while the TCRdb copy is restricted to in-frame clones and leaves out a portion. The table lists about 160,000 clones, 80% of them singletons, with roughly 3.5% in the top ten. The material sequenced was PBMCs or T cells enriched from blood (not recorded which). These receptors were collected from a woman in her sixties who had recovered from COVID-19.

The rearrangement joins TRBV27 to TRBJ1-6; a possible D gene is TRBD1 (5 bases). The CDR3 has 16 amino acids. Germline V lookup: CDR1 MNHEY, CDR2 SMNVEV (reference sequence). V was pared by 0 bases and J by 8 bases, with 14 bases between. CDR3: CASSLSGGTVYSPLHF. In DNA, the CDR3 is TGTGCCAGCAGTTTATCGGGCGGGACGGTCTATTCACCCCTCCACTTT.

This clone appeared once. The chain links TRBV27 to TRBJ1-1, with TRBD1 identical over 7 bases. Losses at the gene ends were 5 bases for V and 6 bases for J; bases not matched to a gene: 6. Germline V gene sequence: CDR1 MNHEY, CDR2 SMNVEV (reference sequence). The CDR3 length is 13 residues. CDR3 DNA: TGTGCCAGCAGTCCTTGGACAGGTGCTGAAGCTTTCTTT. Translating gives CASSPWTGAEAFF.

The chain couples TRBV12-5 to TRBJ2-7; the D gene is possibly TRBD2 (6 bases). This CDR3 contains 14 residues. Trimming left V 3 bases short and J 6 bases short, with 15 bases between. Germline V gene data show CDR1 as LGHNT and CDR2 as FRNRAP. CDR3 residues: CASGFLGEVGEQYF. The CDR3 bases are TGTGCTAGTGGTTTCCTGGGGGAGGTGGGCGAGCAGTACTTC.

The chain is built from TRBV4-1 and TRBJ2-7; 9 positions match TRBD2. The germline V gene encodes CDR1 MGHRA and CDR2 YSYEKL. This CDR3 is built from 16 residues. Trimming removed 0 bases from V and 0 bases from J; junction bases left unmatched: 3. CDR3 sequence reads: CASSQEAGGGSYEQYF. CDR3 in DNA: TGCGCCAGCAGCCAAGAAGCGGGGGGCGGCTCCTACGAGCAGTACTTC.

The rearrangement uses TRBV5-1 and TRBJ2-5, with a weak D call TRBD2 (5 bases). The CDR3 contains 14 residues. Germline V gene data show CDR1 as SGHRS and CDR2 as YFSETQ. Trimming left V 2 bases short and J 5 bases short, with 13 bases between. The CDR3: CASSFAGQGETQYF. CDR3 in DNA: TGCGCCAGCAGCTTCGCGGGCCAAGGGGAGACCCAGTACTTC.

This clone was observed a handful of times. The gene calls are TRBV5-1 and TRBJ2-3; D not certain. Germline V gives CDR1 SGHRS, CDR2 YFSETQ. The CDR3 is made up of 13 amino acids. V dropped 1 base and J dropped 5 bases, with 8 bases sitting between them. The DNA for the CDR3 is TGCGCCAGCAGCTTGTACTTTGGAGATACGCAGTATTTT. Translation: CASSLYFGDTQYF.

The chain has TRBV5-4 and TRBJ2-5, with 12 bases lining up with TRBD2. From germline, CDR1 is SGHNT and CDR2 YYREEE (reference sequence). The ends lost 0 bases at V and 4 bases at J; junction bases unmatched: 7. The CDR3 extends over 17 amino acids. The CDR3: CASSLAASGGAGETQYF. The CDR3 DNA follows: TGTGCCAGCAGCTTGGCTGCTAGCGGGGGGGCGGGAGAGACCCAGTACTTC.

This clone was observed a handful of times. This chain uses TRBV19 with TRBJ1-5, with D uncertain. The germline CDR1 and CDR2 sequences are LNHDA and SQIVND (reference sequence). The CDR3 has 15 residues. Trimming stripped 1 base from V and 3 bases from J, with 10 bases between. CDR3 DNA sequence: TGTGCCAGTAGTATAGGCCTTAGCCCCAATCAGCCCCAGCATTTT. It encodes CASSIGLSPNQPQHF. Based on the CDR3 plus reference TRBV19 and TRBJ1-5, the full variable domain is DGGITQSPKYLFRKEGQNVTLSCEQNLNHDAMYWYRQDPGQGLRLIYYSQIVNDFQKGDIAEGYSVSREKKESFPLTVTSAQKNPTAFYLCASSIGLSPNQPQHFGDGTRLSIL.

The rearrangement uses TRBV7-2 and TRBJ2-7; tentative D call: TRBD2 (6 bases). V lost 5 bases and J lost 2, with 19 bases in between. From germline, CDR1 is SGHTA and CDR2 FQGNSA. The CDR3 extends over 16 amino acids. The chain's CDR3 is CASSPASAGRPYEQYF. In DNA form, the CDR3 reads TGTGCCAGCAGCCCCGCTAGTGCGGGGCGACCCTACGAGCAGTACTTC.

The V call is TRBV9, the J call TRBJ2-2; no clear D gene. The CDR3 length is 12 residues. Looked up from germline, CDR1 is SGDLS and CDR2 is YYNGEE. V shed 4 bases and J shed 6 bases, with 7 bases lying between them. The CDR3 here is CASSLGPGELFF. CDR3 bases: TGTGCCAGCAGCCTAGGGCCCGGGGAGCTGTTTTTT.

The gene calls are TRBV27 and TRBJ1-6; no reliable D call. The CDR3 extends over 17 amino acids. V gave up 5 bases and J gave up 0 bases, with 14 bases separating them. Germline V gene lookup returns CDR1 MNHEY and CDR2 SMNVEV (reference sequence). This chain's CDR3 is CASSIRPPGSYNSPLHF. For the CDR3, the DNA is TGTGCCAGCAGTATTAGACCCCCAGGCTCCTATAATTCACCCCTCCACTTT.

The genes are TRBV21-1 and TRBJ2-5; TRBD2 is taken as the D call from the table, unchecked against the DNA. TRBV21-1 represents a pseudogene. The CDR3 length is 17 residues. CDR3 loop: CASSQRASGGSQETQYF. CDR3 bases: TGTGCCAGCAGCCAACGAGCTAGCGGGGGGTCTCAAGAGACCCAGTACTTC.

V and J are TRBV1 and TRBJ2-1; the table assigns TRBD2, which was not confirmed against the DNA. TRBV1 is assigned pseudogene status. This CDR3 region has 16 residues. In DNA form, the CDR3 reads TGCACCAGCAGCTTCCGAAGCGGGGGGCTCTACAATGAGCAGTTCTTC. Protein sequence: CTSSFRSGGLYNEQFF.

The genes are TRBV7-3 and TRBJ2-3; D possibly corresponds to TRBD2 (6 bases). V lost 3 bases to trimming and J lost 9 bases, with 13 bases between them. Germline CDR1 is SGHTA and CDR2 is FQGTGA. This CDR3 contains 13 residues. The CDR3 DNA sequence: TGTGCCAGCAGCTTTGACCTCCGGGGGACGCAGTATTTT. This codes for CASSFDLRGTQYF.

The CDR3 is CSHRQGFEAFF. CDR3 coding DNA: TGCAGCCACCGACAGGGGTTCGAGGCTTTCTTT. The genes are TRBV29-1 and TRBJ1-1; 8 bases agree with TRBD1. Trimming cost V 8 bases and J 11 bases; bases outside gene matches: 10. CDR1 and CDR2 (germline): SQVTM, ANQGSEA. The CDR3 has 11 amino acids.

This clone was seen once. The genes are TRBV5-1 and TRBJ2-5; D gene unclear. The CDR3 covers 14 residues. Trimming took off 2 bases at V and 4 bases at J, with 12 bases between the two ends. Germline V lookup: CDR1 SGHRS, CDR2 YFSETQ. In DNA, the CDR3 is TGCGCCAGCAGCTTCGCGACAAACCTAGAGACCCAGTACTTC. Translation gives CASSFATNLETQYF.

This clone was seen a handful of times. The V and J genes are TRBV18 and TRBJ2-7; D not resolved. V dropped 3 bases and J dropped 3 bases, with 12 bases sitting between them. The CDR3 runs 14 residues. Germline V CDR1 and CDR2: KGHSH, LQKENI. CDR3 bases: TGTGCCAGCTCACCTCCTGACACCGTCTACGAGCAGTACTTC. Protein: CASSPPDTVYEQYF.

V usage is TRBV28 and J usage is TRBJ2-3; the D is unclear. Germline CDR1 is MDHEN and CDR2 is SYDVKM. Trimming stripped 5 bases from V and 3 bases from J, with 6 bases between. The CDR3 is 12 amino acids. The CDR3 reads CASSHGTDTQYF. In DNA, the CDR3 is TGTGCCAGCAGTCACGGGACAGATACGCAGTATTTT.

Ten or more counts support this clone. The V and J genes are TRBV19 and TRBJ1-1; D remains ambiguous. The CDR3 is 15 amino acids. Germline lookup yields CDR1 LNHDA and CDR2 SQIVND (reference sequence). V was cut by 0 bases and J by 6 bases, with 14 bases left in between. The CDR3 coding sequence is TGTGCCAGTAGTATAGAAGTAAGTGCGATCGCTGAAGCTTTCTTT. Its translation is CASSIEVSAIAEAFF.

The chain joins TRBV5-1 to TRBJ2-7, with TRBD2 matching over 12 bases. With 3 bases clipped from V and 1 base from J, the junction kept 2 bases outside the gene matches. The germline gives CDR1 SGHRS, CDR2 YFSETQ. CDR3 length: 15 residues. The CDR3 protein is CASSYTSGGSYEQYF. CDR3 DNA: TGCGCCAGCAGCTATACTAGCGGGGGGTCCTACGAGCAGTACTTC.

To note about this clone: Germline and junction disagree at one end, which may indicate a read error. The CDR3 sequence is CASSNNREETQYF. CDR3 sequence (DNA): TGTGCCAGCAGTAACAACAGAGAAGAGACCCAGTACTTC. The V call is TRBV19, the J call TRBJ2-5; D ambiguous. CDR3 size: 13 residues. The germline gives CDR1 LNHDA, CDR2 SQIVND (reference sequence).